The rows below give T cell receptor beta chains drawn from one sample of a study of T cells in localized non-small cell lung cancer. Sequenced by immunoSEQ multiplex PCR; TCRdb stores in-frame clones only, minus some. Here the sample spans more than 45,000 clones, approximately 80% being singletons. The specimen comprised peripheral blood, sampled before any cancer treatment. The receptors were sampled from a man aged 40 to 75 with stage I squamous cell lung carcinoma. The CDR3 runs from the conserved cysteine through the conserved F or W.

CDR3: CASSLGGQGAEQYF
J: TRBJ2-7
V: TRBV5-6

CDR3: CASSLGRTKPYNEQFF
J: TRBJ2-1
V: TRBV5-1

CDR3: CASSRRTGALTDTQYF
J: TRBJ2-3
V: TRBV5-6

CDR3: CASSLGGGLMNTEAFF
J: TRBJ1-1
V: TRBV7-9

CDR3: CASSTNRPNQPQHF
J: TRBJ1-5
V: TRBV6-5

CDR3: CASSLRGTGAKGTEAFF
J: TRBJ1-1
V: TRBV4-1

CDR3: CAISDILGQPQHF
J: TRBJ1-5
V: TRBV10-3

CDR3: CASSWTSGGSTDTQYF
J: TRBJ2-3
V: TRBV11-2

CDR3: CASSLGSRGAGEKLFF
J: TRBJ1-4
V: TRBV5-1

CDR3: CASSLRGGGEGSNQPQHF
J: TRBJ1-5
V: TRBV7-9

CDR3: CASSLPDGYEQYF
J: TRBJ2-7
V: TRBV5-4

CDR3: CASSPPGTGELFF
J: TRBJ2-2
V: TRBV6-5

CDR3: CASVQGAEKLFF
J: TRBJ1-4
V: TRBV28

CDR3: CASPLSGGANTGELFF
J: TRBJ2-2
V: TRBV7-2

CDR3: CASSNPAGPASNEQYF
J: TRBJ2-7
V: TRBV7-8

CDR3: CASSPETDRPGYEAFF
J: TRBJ1-1
V: TRBV18

CDR3: CASSPSGGAGEQFF
J: TRBJ2-1
V: TRBV9

CDR3: CASRLILRTGRDSPLHF
J: TRBJ1-6
V: TRBV27

CDR3: CASSPTGGPGNGYTF
J: TRBJ1-2
V: TRBV7-3

CDR3: CASSLRAHGGYTF
J: TRBJ1-2
V: TRBV7-6

CDR3: CSVEEGTYEQYF
J: TRBJ2-7
V: TRBV29-1

CDR3: CASSTPGRGGETQYF
J: TRBJ2-5
V: TRBV5-1

CDR3: CASSLAGGNQPQHF
J: TRBJ1-5
V: TRBV5-6

CDR3: CASSLQALSSYEQYF
J: TRBJ2-7
V: TRBV7-8

CDR3: CASSPSARNNQPQHF
J: TRBJ1-5
V: TRBV18

CDR3: CASSQGGPFPPLHF
J: TRBJ1-6
V: TRBV18